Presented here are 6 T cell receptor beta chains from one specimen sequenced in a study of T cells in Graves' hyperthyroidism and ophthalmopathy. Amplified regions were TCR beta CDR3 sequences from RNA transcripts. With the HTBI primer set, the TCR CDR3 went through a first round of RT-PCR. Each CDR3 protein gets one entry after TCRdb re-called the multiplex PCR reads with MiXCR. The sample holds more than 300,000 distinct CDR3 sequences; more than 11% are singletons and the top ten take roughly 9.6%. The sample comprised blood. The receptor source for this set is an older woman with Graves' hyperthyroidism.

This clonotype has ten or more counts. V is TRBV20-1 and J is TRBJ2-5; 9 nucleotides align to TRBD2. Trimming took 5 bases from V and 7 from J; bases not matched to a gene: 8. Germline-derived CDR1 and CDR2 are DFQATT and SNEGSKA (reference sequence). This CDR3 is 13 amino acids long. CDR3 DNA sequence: TGCAGTGCTTCCTCGCTAGCGGGGACGACCCAGTACTTC. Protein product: CSASSLAGTTQYF.

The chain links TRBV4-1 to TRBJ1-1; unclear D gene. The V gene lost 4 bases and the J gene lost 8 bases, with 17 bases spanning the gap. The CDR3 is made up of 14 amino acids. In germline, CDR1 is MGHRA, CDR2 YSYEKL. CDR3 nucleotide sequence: TGCGCCAGCAGCCTAAGAACGGTCGACTCGGAAGCTTTCTTT. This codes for CASSLRTVDSEAFF.

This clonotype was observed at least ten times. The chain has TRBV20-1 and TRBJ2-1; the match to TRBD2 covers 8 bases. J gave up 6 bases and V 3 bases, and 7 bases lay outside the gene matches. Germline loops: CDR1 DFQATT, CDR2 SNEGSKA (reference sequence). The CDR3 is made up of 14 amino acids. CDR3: CSARSAGGPNEQFF. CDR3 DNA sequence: TGCAGTGCTAGGTCGGCGGGAGGCCCCAATGAGCAGTTCTTC.

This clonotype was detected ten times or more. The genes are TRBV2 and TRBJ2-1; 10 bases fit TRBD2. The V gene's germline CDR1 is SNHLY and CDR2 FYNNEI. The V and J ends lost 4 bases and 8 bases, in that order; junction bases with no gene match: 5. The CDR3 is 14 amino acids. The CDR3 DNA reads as TGTGCCAGCAGTGGGCTAGCGGGAGCGTATGAGCAGTTCTTC. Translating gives CASSGLAGAYEQFF.

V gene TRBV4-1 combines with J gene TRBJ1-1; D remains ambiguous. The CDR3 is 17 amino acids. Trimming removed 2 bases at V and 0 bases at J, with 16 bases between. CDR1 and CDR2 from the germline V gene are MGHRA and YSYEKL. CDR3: CASSQREAVPLNTEAFF. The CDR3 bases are TGCGCCAGCAGCCAACGTGAGGCAGTTCCTTTGAACACTGAAGCTTTCTTT.

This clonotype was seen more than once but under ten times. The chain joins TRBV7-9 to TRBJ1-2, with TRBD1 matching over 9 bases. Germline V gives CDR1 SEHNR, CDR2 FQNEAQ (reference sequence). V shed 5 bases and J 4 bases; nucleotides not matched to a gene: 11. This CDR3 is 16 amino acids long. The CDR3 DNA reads TGTGCCAGCAGCCCGCGCCGGGACAGGGATGCCTATGGCTACACCTTC. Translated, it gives CASSPRRDRDAYGYTF. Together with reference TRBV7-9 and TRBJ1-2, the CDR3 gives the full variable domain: DTGVSQNPRHKITKRGQNVTFRCDPISEHNRLYWYRQTLGQGPEFLTYFQNEAQLEKSRLLSDRFSAERPKGSFSTLEIQRTEQGDSAMYLCASSPRRDRDAYGYTFGSGTRLTVV.